These 10 T cell receptor beta chains were all obtained from the same sample, sequenced in a study of T-cell reconstitution after alpha-beta-depleted transplantation in children (TCRdb year 2016). Preparation of the library involved PCR. The instrument given in TCRdb is Illumina HiSeq 2500. TCR library preparation used molecular barcoding, with unique molecular identifiers applied to normalize quantification of the TCRbeta repertoire. TCRdb trimmed the raw reads at Q25, called clones with MiXCR and kept productive beta chains. When rows share a CDR3 protein, they turn into one entry using the most common DNA and genes. The sample table contains approximately 490,000 distinct CDR3 sequences; only one count was recorded for about 10% of them. Around 2.2% of the sample comes from the top ten. Reading the label with the study, this specimen's treatment or condition is: allogeneic hematopoietic cell transplantation with graft depleted of TCRalphabeta T cells and CD19 B cells.

This material consisted of PBMCs, taken before TCRalphabeta/CD19-depleted stem cell transplant. These receptor sequences come from a child aged 2 to 15 with inherited bone marrow failure, due to receive a stem cell transplant.

This clonotype occurred many times. V usage is TRBV2 and J usage is TRBJ2-1, with TRBD2 matching 8 bases. CDR1 and CDR2 from the germline V gene are SNHLY and FYNNEI. The length of the CDR3 is 14 residues. The junction had 6 bases not matched to a gene; V was cut back by 4 bases and J by 7 bases. The DNA for the CDR3 is TGTGCCAGCAGTGTCGTGACTAGCGAAAATGAGCAGTTCTTC. Protein product: CASSVVTSENEQFF.

This clonotype was observed at least ten times. The chain is built from TRBV12-3 or TRBV12-4 and TRBJ1-5, with TRBD1 matching over 8 bases. The CDR3 contains 13 residues. Unmatched junction bases numbered 5, after V lost 6 bases and J lost 7 bases. The CDR3 DNA follows: TGTGCCAGCAGCGACAGGGGCCACCAGCCCCAGCATTTT. This codes for CASSDRGHQPQHF.

Remarks on this clonotype: Sequence at one end of the junction differs from germline and may be a read error. The chain carries TRBV25-1 and TRBJ1-1; D perhaps matches TRBD1 (6 bases). The CDR3 is 13 amino acids. Looked up from germline, CDR1 is MGHDK and CDR2 is SYGVNS. CDR3 sequence (DNA): TGTGCCAGCAGTCTGGGCGGGGGCACTGAACCTTTCTTT. As protein: CASSLGGGTEPFF.

This clonotype was counted ten times or more. The rearrangement uses TRBV4-3 and TRBJ2-3; D is undetermined. V was clipped by 3 bases and J by 2 bases, with 3 bases between them. This CDR3 contains 12 residues. Germline CDR1 LGHNA, CDR2 YSLEER. The CDR3 DNA reads TGCGCCAGCAGCCAGTCCACAGATACGCAGTATTTT. Encoded protein: CASSQSTDTQYF.

The rearrangement uses TRBV6-2 or TRBV6-3 and TRBJ2-5, with no clear D. This CDR3 is 14 amino acids long. The V and J ends lost 2 bases and 4 bases respectively, with 11 bases between them. In germline, CDR1 is MNHEY, CDR2 SVGEGT. Written as DNA, the CDR3 is TGTGCCAGCAGTTACCCTCCGCCGATAGAGACCCAGTACTTC. This codes for CASSYPPPIETQYF.

This clonotype was seen at least ten times. The chain is built from TRBV4-3 and TRBJ2-1, with D perhaps matching TRBD2 (6 bases). The V gene lost 3 bases and the J gene lost 2 bases, with 11 bases spanning the gap. The CDR3 consists of 15 residues. The germline V gene encodes CDR1 LGHNA and CDR2 YSLEER. The CDR3 reads CASSQLGGTYNEQFF. CDR3 DNA: TGCGCCAGCAGCCAGTTGGGAGGCACCTACAATGAGCAGTTCTTC.

The chain carries TRBV5-4 and TRBJ2-2, with 12 bases fitting TRBD1. V lost 2 bases and J lost 4; bases outside the gene matches: 3. Looked up from germline, CDR1 is SGHNT and CDR2 is YYREEE (reference sequence). This CDR3 has 16 amino acids. In DNA form, the CDR3 reads TGTGCCAGCAGCTTAGGGGACAGGGGGCGCACCGGGGAGCTGTTTTTT. This codes for CASSLGDRGRTGELFF.

In this sample, this clonotype turned up many times. The chain combines TRBV18 with TRBJ1-4; D uncertain. V shed 3 bases and J shed 4 bases, with 12 bases lying between them. The CDR3 totals 15 residues. CDR1 is KGHSH, CDR2 LQKENI, per germline. CDR3 sequence: CASSPREGINEKLFF. The DNA of the CDR3 is TGTGCCAGCTCACCCCGCGAAGGGATTAATGAAAAACTGTTTTTT.

This chain links TRBV7-2 with TRBJ2-3; 8 nucleotides align to TRBD1. V lost 2 bases and J lost 6; bases outside the gene matches: 7. This CDR3 has 15 amino acids. Germline assignment: CDR1 SGHTA and CDR2 FQGNSA. For the CDR3, the DNA is TGTGCCAGCAGCTTAACCGGACAGGGTCTTGATACGCAGTATTTT. Translating it yields CASSLTGQGLDTQYF.

This clonotype has ten or more counts. V gene TRBV27 combines with J gene TRBJ2-1; 9 nucleotides match TRBD2. Germline V lookup: CDR1 MNHEY, CDR2 SMNVEV (reference sequence). The CDR3 is made up of 14 amino acids. Trimming cost V 4 bases and J 8 bases; bases outside gene matches: 6. CDR3 sequence: CASSYGREGYEQFF. In DNA form, the CDR3 reads TGTGCCAGCAGTTATGGGCGGGAGGGCTATGAGCAGTTCTTC.